In its sample, the clone carrying this T cell receptor beta chain was seen a few times. Its antigen remains unidentified. The CDR3 runs to 14 residues. The V and J ends lost 3 bases and 1 base respectively, with 6 bases between them. The germline CDR1 and CDR2 sequences are LNHNV and YYDKDF (reference sequence). This sample is drawn from a study of cytomegalovirus exposure and HLA in healthy donors. Primers for the PCR totalled 60 Vbeta and 13 Jbeta. The data were produced by immunoSEQ multiplex PCR, yet TCRdb's version contains in-frame clones alone and is incomplete. The sample consists of roughly 45,000 clones, roughly half of them appearing once. Study findings and constraints: CMV serostatus stood as the only immune exposure information on hand.

Source material: PBMCs. The source is a man between 60 and 75 years old in good health and CMV-seronegative. The chain uses TRBV15 and TRBJ1-4; the D is unclear. CDR3 protein: CATSRGGTNEKLFF. The CDR3 DNA is TGTGCCACCAGCAGGGGAGGAACTAATGAAAAACTGTTTTTT. The full variable domain, its missing parts supplied by reference TRBV15 and TRBJ1-4, is DAMVIQNPRYQVTQFGKPVTLSCSQTLNHNVMYWYQQKSSQAPKLLFHYYDKDFNNEADTPDNFQSRRPNTSFCFLDIRSPGLGDTAMYLCATSRGGTNEKLFFGSGTQLSVL.